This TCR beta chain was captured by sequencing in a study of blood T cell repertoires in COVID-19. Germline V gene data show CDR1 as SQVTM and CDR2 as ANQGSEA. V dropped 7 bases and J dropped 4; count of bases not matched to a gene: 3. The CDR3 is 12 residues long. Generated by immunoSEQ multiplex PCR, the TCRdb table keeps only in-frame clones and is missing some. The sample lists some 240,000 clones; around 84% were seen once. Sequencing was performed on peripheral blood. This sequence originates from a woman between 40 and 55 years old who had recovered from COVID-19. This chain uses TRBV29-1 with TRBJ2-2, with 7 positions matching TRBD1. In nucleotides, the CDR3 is TGCAGCGCGGGACAGCTCACCGGGGAGCTGTTTTTT. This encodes CSAGQLTGELFF.